Listed here is a single T cell receptor beta chain. These data originate in a study of blood T cell repertoires in COVID-19. Looking at the study overall: Donors in the United States, Italy and Spain gave samples during acute or convalescent COVID-19. PBMCs, B-cell-depleted T cells, or T cells provided the cDNA or gDNA that made up the material.

In the original processing: Reference gene primer amplification yielded estimated nucleated cell counts. Here immunoSEQ multiplex PCR was the method, and the copy in TCRdb shows in-frame clones only, minus some. That table furnishes V, J and clone size, whereas the DNA furnished D and trimming. The profile covers around 150,000 clones, with 88% appearing a single time and under 12% taken by the ten largest. V was trimmed by 2 bases and J by 4 bases, leaving 12 bases between them. CDR1 and CDR2 from the germline V gene are MDHEN and SYDVKM. The CDR3 consists of 15 residues. The rearrangement links TRBV28 to TRBJ1-5; weak D call: TRBD1 (5 bases). Sequencing input: peripheral blood. The TCR sequence derives from a man in his 60s with active or convalescent COVID-19. CDR3 residues: CASSLAQGNNQPQHF. The CDR3 coding sequence is TGTGCCAGCAGTTTAGCCCAGGGTAATAATCAGCCCCAGCATTTT. Complete variable domain (other parts from reference TRBV28 and TRBJ1-5): DVKVTQSSRYLVKRTGEKVFLECVQDMDHENMFWYRQDPGLGLRLIYFSYDVKMKEKGDIPEGYSVSREKKERFSLILESASTNQTSMYLCASSLAQGNNQPQHFGDGTRLSIL.